The rows below give T cell receptor beta chains drawn from one sample of a study of blood T cell repertoires in COVID-19. Generated by immunoSEQ multiplex PCR, the TCRdb table keeps only in-frame clones and is missing some. This table holds over 150,000 clones, around 84% found once. The sequencing input was peripheral blood. The source is a human donor in a cohort sampled during active COVID-19. CDR3s include the opening cysteine and the closing phenylalanine or tryptophan. A D gene is named only where the DNA matches it firmly. Not all rows give a size; the values are once, few, many and, for expanded clones, a class.

TRBV18,-,-,TRBJ2-7,TGTGCCAGCTCACCGAGTCCTTCTCGGGAGCAGTACTTC,CASSPSPSREQYF
TRBV5-6,-,-,TRBJ1-3,TGTGCCAGCAGCTTGGCGGACAGCCGGAGAAACACCATATATTTT,CASSLADSRRNTIYF
TRBV6-5,TRBD1,-,TRBJ2-5,TGTGCCAGCAGTCCCGGGACAGGGAGCCAAGAGACCCAGTACTTC,CASSPGTGSQETQYF
TRBV2,-,few,TRBJ1-4,TGTGCCAGCAGCTCTGGACAGCTTTGGAATGAAAAACTGTTTTTT,CASSSGQLWNEKLFF
TRBV3-1/TRBV3-2,-,-,TRBJ2-7,TGTGCCAGCAGCCAAGAAGGGACTCCTGGGTACGAGCAGTACTTC,CASSQEGTPGYEQYF
TRBV3-1/TRBV3-2,-,-,TRBJ2-1,TGTGCCAGCAGCCAAGGAATAGCGGAGGTCTCCTACAATGAGCAGTTCTTC,CASSQGIAEVSYNEQFF
TRBV28,TRBD2,-,TRBJ2-1,TGTGCCAGCAGCGGGACTACGCGCTACAATGAGCAGTTCTTC,CASSGTTRYNEQFF
TRBV16,TRBD2,-,TRBJ2-7,TGTGCCAGCAGCCAACCACTAGCGGGATTGTACGAGCAGTACTTC,CASSQPLAGLYEQYF
TRBV7-9,-,few,TRBJ2-5,TGTGCCAGCAGCAAGCGGAAAGAGACCCAGTACTTC,CASSKRKETQYF
TRBV18,-,once,TRBJ2-5,TGTGCCAGCTCACCACGGCCTTCAGAGACCCAGTACTTC,CASSPRPSETQYF
TRBV12-3/TRBV12-4,-,-,TRBJ1-1,TGTGTTACAGGCATGAACACTGAAGCTTTCTTT,CVTGMNTEAFF
TRBV5-1,TRBD1,-,TRBJ2-5,TGCGCCAGCAGCTGGAATCCGTGGACAGGGGGGCGTGGGGAGACCCAGTACTTC,CASSWNPWTGGRGETQYF
TRBV18,TRBD2,few,TRBJ2-7,TGTGCCAGCTCACTGGGACTAGCGGTCTACGAGCAGTACTTC,CASSLGLAVYEQYF
TRBV27,TRBD2,-,TRBJ2-7,TGTGCCAGCAGTTTAGGGGGGGAGTACGAGCAGTACTTC,CASSLGGEYEQYF
TRBV19,TRBD1,once,TRBJ1-1,TGTGCCAGTAGCTGGGACAGTGGACAAGCTTTCTTT,CASSWDSGQAFF
TRBV19,-,-,TRBJ2-1,TGTGCCAGTAGTATAGCCGGACAACGAATCTCCTACAATGAGCAGTTCTTC,CASSIAGQRISYNEQFF
TRBV28,TRBD2,once,TRBJ2-1,TGTGCCAGCCACCTAGCGGGAGCTACCTACAATGAGCAGTTCTTC,CASHLAGATYNEQFF
TRBV7-9,-,few,TRBJ1-1,TGTGCCAGCAGCTTCCCCCCCAGGAACACTGAAGCTTTCTTT,CASSFPPRNTEAFF
TRBV2,TRBD2,-,TRBJ2-1,TGTGCCAGCAGACTGCCGGGACTAGCGGGAGGTGAGCAGTTCTTC,CASRLPGLAGGEQFF
TRBV11-2,-,-,TRBJ1-1,TGTGCCAGCAGCTTAGTTATGGGCAGGCGCACTGAAGCTTTCTTT,CASSLVMGRRTEAFF
TRBV28,-,-,TRBJ2-3,TGTGCCAGCACCGAGACAGGAACGACTTATACGCAGTATTTT,CASTETGTTYTQYF